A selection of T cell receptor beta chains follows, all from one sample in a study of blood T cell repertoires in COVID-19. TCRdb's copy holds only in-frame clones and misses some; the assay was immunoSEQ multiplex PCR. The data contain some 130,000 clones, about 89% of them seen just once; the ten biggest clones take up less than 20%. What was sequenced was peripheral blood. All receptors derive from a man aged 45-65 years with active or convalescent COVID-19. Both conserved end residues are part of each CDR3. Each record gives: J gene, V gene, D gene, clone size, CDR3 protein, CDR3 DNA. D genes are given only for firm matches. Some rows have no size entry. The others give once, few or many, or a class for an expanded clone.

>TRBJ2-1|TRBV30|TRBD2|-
CAWSPRAGEYFF
TGTGCCTGGAGCCCTAGGGCGGGAGAATACTTCTTC
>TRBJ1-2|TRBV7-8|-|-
CASSSPRNGYTF
TGTGCCAGCAGCTCGCCGAGAAATGGCTACACCTTC
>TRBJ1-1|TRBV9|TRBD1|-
CASSPQGGTEAFF
TGTGCCAGCAGCCCTCAGGGGGGCACTGAAGCTTTCTTT
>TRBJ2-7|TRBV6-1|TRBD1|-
CASSEIRQGEIYEQYF
TGTGCCAGCAGTGAAATTAGGCAGGGGGAGATCTACGAGCAGTACTTC
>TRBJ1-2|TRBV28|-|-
CASSQVAGAVGYTF
TGTGCCAGCAGTCAGGTGGCGGGGGCGGTTGGCTACACCTTC
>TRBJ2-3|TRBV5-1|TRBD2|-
CASSLGVAGGSDTQYF
TGCGCCAGCAGCTTGGGGGTAGCGGGAGGGTCAGATACGCAGTATTTT
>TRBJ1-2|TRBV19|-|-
CASSEQGVGVIDYGYTF
TGTGCCAGTAGTGAACAGGGCGTAGGAGTAATTGACTATGGCTACACCTTC
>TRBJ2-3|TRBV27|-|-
CASSLSYFTDTQYF
TGTGCCAGCAGTTTATCCTATTTTACAGATACGCAGTATTTT
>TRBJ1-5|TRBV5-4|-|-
CASSLAQGSNQPQHF
TGTGCCAGCAGCTTGGCACAGGGTAGCAATCAGCCCCAGCATTTT
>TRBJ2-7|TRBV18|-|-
CASSPPSGDYEQYF
TGTGCCAGCTCACCACCTTCAGGGGACTACGAGCAGTACTTC
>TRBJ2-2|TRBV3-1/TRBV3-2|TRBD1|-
CASNQRQGRTTGELFF
TGTGCCAGCAACCAAAGACAGGGAAGGACCACCGGGGAGCTGTTTTTT
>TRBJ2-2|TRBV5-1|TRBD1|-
CASSQQGAPDTGELFF
TGCGCCAGCAGTCAACAGGGGGCGCCGGACACCGGGGAGCTGTTTTTT
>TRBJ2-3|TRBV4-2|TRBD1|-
CASSQAQGVSDTQYF
TGTGCCAGCAGCCAGGCACAGGGGGTTTCAGATACGCAGTATTTT
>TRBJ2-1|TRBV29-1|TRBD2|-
CSVLPKPIAGVDYEQFF
TGCAGCGTCCTTCCTAAGCCGATCGCGGGAGTTGACTATGAGCAGTTCTTC
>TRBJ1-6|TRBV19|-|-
CASSISSGSYNSPLHF
TGTGCCAGTAGTATTTCCAGCGGCTCCTATAATTCACCCCTCCACTTT
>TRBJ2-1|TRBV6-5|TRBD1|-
CASRRQGRGEQFF
TGTGCCAGCAGAAGACAGGGGCGGGGTGAGCAGTTCTTC
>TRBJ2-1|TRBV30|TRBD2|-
CAWSTLAGAYNEQFF
TGTGCCTGGAGTACACTAGCGGGAGCCTACAATGAGCAGTTCTTC
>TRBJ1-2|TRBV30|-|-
CAWSVRNLEGYTF
TGTGCCTGGAGTGTCCGGAATCTGGAGGGCTACACCTTC
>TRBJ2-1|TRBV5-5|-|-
CASSFSLAVNEQFF
TGTGCCAGCAGTTTCTCCTTAGCGGTCAATGAGCAGTTCTTC
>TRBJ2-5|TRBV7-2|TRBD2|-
CASSLVAGGHQETQYF
TGTGCCAGCAGCTTAGTAGCGGGGGGGCATCAAGAGACCCAGTACTTC
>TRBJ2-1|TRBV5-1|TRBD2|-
CASQNGTSGGYNEQFF
TGCGCGTCTCAAAACGGGACTAGCGGGGGGTACAATGAGCAGTTCTTC
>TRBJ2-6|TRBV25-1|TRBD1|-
CASSRDRGIANVLTF
TGTGCCAGCAGCCGGGACAGGGGAATAGCCAACGTCCTGACTTTC
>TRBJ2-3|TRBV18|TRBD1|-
CASSPCDRARDTQYF
TGTGCCAGCTCACCATGTGACAGGGCGAGAGATACGCAGTATTTT
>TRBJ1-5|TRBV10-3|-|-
CAISEQGEGQPQHF
TGTGCCATCAGTGAACAGGGTGAGGGTCAGCCCCAGCATTTT
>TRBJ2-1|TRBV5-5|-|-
CASSQQGISYNEQFF
TGTGCCAGCAGCCAACAGGGTATCTCCTACAATGAGCAGTTCTTC
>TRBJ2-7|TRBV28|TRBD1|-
CASSFWAGGSSYEQYF
TGTGCCAGCAGTTTTTGGGCAGGGGGCTCCTCCTACGAGCAGTACTTC
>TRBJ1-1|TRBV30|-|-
CAWSPATGIAEAFF
TGTGCCTGGAGCCCCGCTACCGGGATCGCTGAAGCTTTCTTT
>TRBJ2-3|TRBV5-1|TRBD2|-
CASSYVIVAGGPDTQYF
TGCGCCAGCAGCTACGTCATCGTAGCGGGGGGGCCAGATACGCAGTATTTT
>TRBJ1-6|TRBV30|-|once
CAWSEHRDSPLHF
TGTGCCTGGAGTGAACACAGGGATTCACCCCTCCACTTT
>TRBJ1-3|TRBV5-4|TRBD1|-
CASSFVWDSALSGNTIYF
TGTGCCAGCAGCTTTGTGTGGGACAGTGCCTTGTCGGGAAACACCATATATTTT
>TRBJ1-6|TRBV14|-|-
CASSRRRGLDSPLHF
TGTGCCAGCAGCCGAAGAAGGGGGTTAGATTCACCCCTCCACTTT
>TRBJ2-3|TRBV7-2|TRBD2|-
CASSSLAGGPTDTQYF
TGTGCCAGCAGCTCCTTAGCGGGGGGCCCCACAGATACGCAGTATTTT
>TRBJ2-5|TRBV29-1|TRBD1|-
CSVSQGAGETQYF
TGCAGCGTTAGCCAGGGGGCTGGCGAGACCCAGTACTTC